One sample yielded the 21 T cell receptor beta chains listed below, sequenced in a study of shared clonotypes between healthy human individuals. Sequencing used immunoSEQ multiplex PCR; TCRdb keeps in-frame clones, though not all of them. This table has approximately 2.5 million clones, under 95% appearing once. Sample: naive CD4+ T cells from PBMCs. Subset denoted: CD45RA+ positively selected. Every receptor here comes from a man aged 18 to 30 in good health. Some clones in this sample may be carry-over from other donors' samples.

This chain connects TRBV7-2 to TRBJ1-1, with D uncertain. With 1 base removed from V and 7 bases from J, the gap between germline ends came to 13 bases. This CDR3 is built from 14 residues. Germline V gene data show CDR1 as SGHTA and CDR2 as FQGNSA. The CDR3 DNA follows: TGTGCCAGCAGCTTAGATCGACCCCCCTATGAAGCTTTCTTT. Translated, it gives CASSLDRPPYEAFF.

This chain connects TRBV7-3 to TRBJ2-3; D remains unclear. V lost 5 bases to trimming and J lost 0 bases, with 12 bases between them. The CDR3 spans 15 residues. The V gene's germline CDR1 is SGHTA and CDR2 FQGTGA. The CDR3 is CASSPSPHSTDTQYF. In nucleotides, the CDR3 is TGTGCCAGCAGCCCGTCCCCACACAGCACAGATACGCAGTATTTT.

The rearrangement joins TRBV5-8 to TRBJ1-5; TRBD1 is a possible D gene (6 bases). Germline assignment: CDR1 SGHTS and CDR2 YDEGEE. The CDR3 consists of 14 residues. V was shortened by 1 base and J by 9 bases, with 14 bases between the two germline ends. CDR3 coding DNA: TGTGCCAGCAGCTTGTCAGGGGCCGCCGGGCCCCAGCATTTT. Its protein is CASSLSGAAGPQHF.

The chain employs TRBV30 and TRBJ2-4; D remains ambiguous. The V end was cut by 0 bases, the J end by 5 bases, with 8 bases between. This CDR3 has 13 amino acids. CDR1 and CDR2 from the germline V gene are GTSNPN and SVGIG (reference sequence). The CDR3 DNA sequence: TGTGCCTGGAGTGTACTGGGTCAAAACATTCAGTACTTC. This gives the protein CAWSVLGQNIQYF.

The chain uses TRBV5-1 and TRBJ1-4; D is undetermined. The V and J ends lost 0 bases and 6 bases respectively, with 9 bases between them. The CDR3 length is 14 residues. In germline, CDR1 is SGHRS, CDR2 YFSETQ. Here the CDR3 reads CASSLERADEKLFF. CDR3 DNA sequence: TGCGCCAGCAGCTTGGAGAGGGCGGATGAAAAACTGTTTTTT.

This rearrangement joins TRBV28 to TRBJ1-4, with D tentatively TRBD1 (6 bases). Trimming pared 6 bases from V and 6 bases from J, leaving 17 bases between. Germline V gene sequence: CDR1 MDHEN, CDR2 SYDVKM. This CDR3 is built from 15 residues. CDR3 sequence reads: CASRSGQLKDEKLFF. CDR3 DNA sequence: TGTGCCAGCAGATCCGGACAGCTTAAAGATGAAAAACTGTTTTTT. Full variable domain (remainder filled in from reference TRBV28 and TRBJ1-4): DVKVTQSSRYLVKRTGEKVFLECVQDMDHENMFWYRQDPGLGLRLIYFSYDVKMKEKGDIPEGYSVSREKKERFSLILESASTNQTSMYLCASRSGQLKDEKLFFGSGTQLSVL.

This chain links TRBV18 with TRBJ2-7; 8 bases map to TRBD2. The CDR3 has 15 amino acids. V was pared by 1 base and J by 3 bases, with 5 bases of the junction left unmatched. Looked up from germline, CDR1 is KGHSH and CDR2 is LQKENI. The CDR3 sequence: CASSPLVSGNYEQYF. As DNA, the CDR3 is TGTGCCAGCTCACCACTTGTTAGCGGGAACTACGAGCAGTACTTC.

A remark on this clone: Other DNA sequences of this sample code for an identical CDR3. This rearrangement joins TRBV19 to TRBJ1-1; TRBD1 agrees at 7 bases. The CDR3 totals 13 residues. Per germline, CDR1 LNHDA and CDR2 SQIVND (reference sequence). Trimming removed 4 bases from V and 3 bases from J; junction bases left unmatched: 2. The CDR3 region has the DNA TGTGCCAGTAGTAACAGGGGAGACACTGAAGCTTTCTTT. This gives the protein CASSNRGDTEAFF. Full variable domain (outside the CDR3, taken from reference TRBV19 and TRBJ1-1): DGGITQSPKYLFRKEGQNVTLSCEQNLNHDAMYWYRQDPGQGLRLIYYSQIVNDFQKGDIAEGYSVSREKKESFPLTVTSAQKNPTAFYLCASSNRGDTEAFFGQGTRLTVV.

This clone came up once. The same CDR3 also results from other DNA sequences found in this sample. This chain uses TRBV5-4 with TRBJ2-5; TRBD1 matches at 9 bases. This CDR3 contains 14 residues. Germline CDR1 is SGHNT and CDR2 is YYREEE (reference sequence). The ends lost 4 bases at V and 2 bases at J; junction bases unmatched: 3. CDR3 nucleotides: TGTGCCAGCAGCAAGGGACAGGGACAAGAGACCCAGTACTTC. Translating it yields CASSKGQGQETQYF.

The rearrangement uses TRBV5-1 and TRBJ1-2; TRBD1 aligns across 9 bases. Germline CDR1 and CDR2: SGHRS and YFSETQ. The V gene end was trimmed by 3 bases and the J gene end by 4 bases; junction bases not matched to a gene: 7. The CDR3 consists of 15 residues. CDR3 in amino acids: CASSSPDRGSYGYTF. DNA for the CDR3: TGCGCCAGCAGCTCCCCTGACAGGGGGAGCTATGGCTACACCTTC.

About this clone itself: A much more abundant neighbour one base away suggests this may be a read error. The CDR3 region is CASSLEETQYF. The CDR3 bases are TGTGCCAGCAGTTTGGAGGAGACCCAGTACTTC. V is TRBV27 and J is TRBJ2-5, with no clear D. This CDR3 region has 11 residues. Per germline, CDR1 MNHEY and CDR2 SMNVEV (reference sequence). V was trimmed by 3 bases and J by 5 bases, leaving 4 bases between them.

The chain has TRBV6-1 and TRBJ1-1; a weak D match, TRBD1 (5 bases). V was shortened by 8 bases and J by 4 bases, with 14 bases between the two germline ends. Germline lookup yields CDR1 MNHNS and CDR2 SASEGT. CDR3 length equals 13 residues. The CDR3 DNA sequence: TGTGCCAGCGGTGCTCTGGGGACCACTGAAGCTTTCTTT. Protein: CASGALGTTEAFF.

The chain uses TRBV5-4 and TRBJ1-4, with a possible D match to TRBD1 (6 bases). CDR1 is SGHNT, CDR2 YYREEE, per germline (reference sequence). This CDR3 has 13 residues. Trimming cost V 3 bases and J 8 bases, with 11 bases left between them. DNA of the CDR3: TGTGCCAGCAGCTCCGCCGACAGGGAAAAACTGTTTTTT. Amino acids: CASSSADREKLFF.

The V gene is TRBV5-6, the J gene TRBJ1-1; D remains unclear. Germline V gene data show CDR1 as SGHDT and CDR2 as YYEEEE. Trimming shortened V by 5 bases and J by 1 base, and 12 bases separated the two germline ends. This CDR3 comprises 14 residues. The CDR3 DNA is TGTGCCAGCAGGAGAGAGTCACGGAACACTGAAGCTTTCTTT. This gives the protein CASRRESRNTEAFF.

The count of this clone is one. The chain recombines TRBV5-1 with TRBJ2-1; 8 bases fit TRBD1. V lost 3 bases, J lost 4 bases, and 9 bases stayed unmatched. CDR1 is SGHRS and CDR2 is YFSETQ in the germline V gene. The CDR3 has 16 amino acids. The CDR3 reads CASSYNTGGRYNEQFF. Written as DNA, the CDR3 is TGCGCCAGCAGCTACAACACAGGGGGTCGGTACAATGAGCAGTTCTTC. Full variable domain (missing parts from reference TRBV5-1 and TRBJ2-1): KAGVTQTPRYLIKTRGQQVTLSCSPISGHRSVSWYQQTPGQGLQFLFEYFSETQRNKGNFPGRFSGRQFSNSRSEMNVSTLELGDSALYLCASSYNTGGRYNEQFFGPGTRLTVL.

The chain joins TRBV5-4 to TRBJ1-2, with a tentative D call TRBD1 (6 bases). Trimming stripped 4 bases from V and 4 bases from J, with 11 bases between. Germline CDR1 SGHNT, CDR2 YYREEE (reference sequence). This CDR3 is 13 amino acids long. Here the CDR3 reads CASSMDSLYGYTF. CDR3 sequence (DNA): TGTGCCAGCAGCATGGACAGTCTCTATGGCTACACCTTC. The variable domain in full, with the rest retrieved from reference TRBV5-4 and TRBJ1-2, is ETGVTQSPTHLIKTRGQQVTLRCSSQSGHNTVSWYQQALGQGPQFIFQYYREEENGRGNFPPRFSGLQFPNYSSELNVNALELDDSALYLCASSMDSLYGYTFGSGTRLTVV.

This chain connects TRBV11-2 to TRBJ2-3, with a possible D match to TRBD2 (5 bases). The CDR3 consists of 18 residues. Trimming removed 0 bases from V and 4 bases from J, with 20 bases in between. CDR1 is SGHAT, CDR2 FQNNGV, per germline. CDR3 protein: CASSLDRGLGKFADTQYF. The CDR3 coding sequence is TGTGCCAGCAGCTTAGATCGTGGACTCGGGAAGTTCGCAGATACGCAGTATTTT.

This sequence joins TRBV11-1 and TRBJ2-7; 13 bases agree with TRBD2. V lost 5 bases to trimming and J lost 4 bases; unmatched junction nucleotides: 5. The germline V gene encodes CDR1 SGHAT and CDR2 FQDESV (reference sequence). The CDR3 totals 15 residues. CDR3: CASSLGTSGTYEQYF. CDR3 in DNA: TGTGCCAGCAGCCTCGGGACTAGCGGGACGTACGAGCAGTACTTC.

The chain recombines TRBV5-6 with TRBJ2-1; D is undetermined. Trimming took 4 bases from V and 3 from J, leaving 11 bases between them. The germline V gene encodes CDR1 SGHDT and CDR2 YYEEEE. There are 14 residues in the CDR3. The CDR3 region is CASSNIHIYNEQFF. In DNA form, the CDR3 reads TGTGCCAGCAGCAACATCCACATCTACAATGAGCAGTTCTTC. Together with reference TRBV5-6 and TRBJ2-1, the CDR3 gives the full variable domain: DAGVTQSPTHLIKTRGQQVTLRCSPKSGHDTVSWYQQALGQGPQFIFQYYEEEERQRGNFPDRFSGHQFPNYSSELNVNALLLGDSALYLCASSNIHIYNEQFFGPGTRLTVL.

The CDR3 reads CASSADMALPMNTEAFF. CDR3 nucleotide sequence: TGTGCCAGCAGCGCTGATATGGCCCTACCCATGAACACTGAAGCTTTCTTT. V gene TRBV4-2 combines with J gene TRBJ1-1, with D unclear. The length of the CDR3 is 17 residues. V lost 5 bases to trimming and J lost 0 bases, with 19 bases between them. Germline assignment: CDR1 LGHNA and CDR2 YNFKEQ.

CDR3 amino acids: CASSLGDSNYGYTF. For the CDR3, the DNA is TGTGCCAGCAGCTTGGGGGACAGTAACTATGGCTACACCTTC. The chain carries TRBV5-5 and TRBJ1-2; 7 nucleotides agree with TRBD1. J gave up 1 base and V 0 bases, and 0 bases lay outside the gene matches. In germline, CDR1 is SGHKS, CDR2 YYEKEE (reference sequence). CDR3 length equals 14 residues. The full variable domain, in which reference TRBV5-5 and TRBJ1-2 provide the parts outside the CDR3, is DAGVTQSPTHLIKTRGQQVTLRCSPISGHKSVSWYQQVLGQGPQFIFQYYEKEERGRGNFPDRFSARQFPNYSSELNVNALLLGDSALYLCASSLGDSNYGYTFGSGTRLTVV.